The present T cell receptor beta chain was sequenced within a study of early T cells in non-severe SARS-CoV-2 infection. This clonotype was seen at least ten times. Unique molecular identifiers were added to individual cDNA molecules. TCRdb reanalysed the 5' RACE reads using MiXCR and keeps one entry per CDR3 protein. The data contain fewer than 40,000 distinct CDR3 sequences, more than 5.5% of them singletons. This CDR3 is 14 amino acids long. Germline assignment: CDR1 LNHDA and CDR2 SQIVND (reference sequence). Trimming pared 7 bases from V and 5 bases from J, leaving 15 bases between. The rearrangement joins TRBV19 to TRBJ1-5; D perhaps matches TRBD1 (6 bases). The receptor's source is an adult who was a healthcare worker with PCR-confirmed SARS-CoV-2 infection or an uninfected control (not recorded which). Sequencing used whole blood. The CDR3 is CASNLQGRDQPQHF. The CDR3 DNA is TGTGCCAGTAACTTGCAGGGGAGGGATCAGCCCCAGCATTTT.